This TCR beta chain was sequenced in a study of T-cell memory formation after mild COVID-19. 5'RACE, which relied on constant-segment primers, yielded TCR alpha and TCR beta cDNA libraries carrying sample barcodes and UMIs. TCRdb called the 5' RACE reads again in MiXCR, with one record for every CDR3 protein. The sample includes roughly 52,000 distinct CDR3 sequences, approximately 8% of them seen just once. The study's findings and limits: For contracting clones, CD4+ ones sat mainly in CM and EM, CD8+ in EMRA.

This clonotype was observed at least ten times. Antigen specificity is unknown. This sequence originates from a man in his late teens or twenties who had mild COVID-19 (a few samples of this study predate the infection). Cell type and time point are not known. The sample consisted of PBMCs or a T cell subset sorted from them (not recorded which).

CDR3 in amino acids: CASSLTGYETQYF. The CDR3 bases are TGTGCCAGCAGTTTAACAGGGTACGAGACCCAGTACTTC. J is TRBJ2-5 and V is TRBV12-3 or TRBV12-4, with a possible D match to TRBD1 (6 bases). This CDR3 is 13 amino acids long. V lost 2 bases, J lost 5 bases, and 9 bases lay in between.